This TCR beta chain stems from a study of T cell responses to AZD1222 COVID-19 vaccine. General study findings and limits: Repertoire samples came only from after the peak T cell response. Donors were chiefly white British, with a greater number of females, and clonal diversity was perhaps underestimated. Baseline seropositivity characterized only 5 to 7 AZD1222 recipients.

Here immunoSEQ multiplex PCR was the method, and the copy in TCRdb shows in-frame clones only, minus some. The data hold roughly 200,000 clones, with approximately 94% observed a single time. This clone appeared once. Its antigen is unknown. The V segment lost 7 bases and the J segment 5 bases; nucleotides outside the gene matches: 16. The V gene's germline CDR1 is MNHEY and CDR2 SMNVEV (reference sequence). This CDR3 region has 16 residues. The source was peripheral blood, collected on day 0 of MenACWY control vaccination. The clonotype was recovered from an adult in good health. The chain couples TRBV27 to TRBJ2-5, with TRBD2 matching 7 bases. The CDR3 loop reads CASTALPGRGGETQYF. The CDR3 coding sequence is TGTGCCAGCACTGCTCTTCCGGGAAGGGGAGGGGAGACCCAGTACTTC.